These T cell receptor beta chains were read from a single sample in a study of shared clonotypes between healthy human individuals. Repertoires were generated with immunoSEQ multiplex PCR, while TCRdb's copy carries only in-frame clones and drops some. The sample holds around 1.9 million clones, about 93% seen once. The sequenced sample was naive CD8+ T cells from PBMCs. These receptors were obtained from a man aged 18 to 30 in good health. Some clones in this sample may be carry-over from other donors' samples. The CDR3 runs from the conserved cysteine through the conserved F or W. A D gene is named only where the DNA matches it firmly. Size is omitted from some rows. Given values are once, few, many or a class for expanded clones.

>.|18|.|TRBJ2-2|TRBV7-9
CASRSNRHEPANTGELFF
TGTGCCAGCAGATCGAACCGACACGAACCCGCGAACACCGGGGAGCTGTTTTTT
>once|12|.|TRBJ2-7|TRBV10-3
CAISEWIYEQYF
TGTGCCATCAGTGAGTGGATCTACGAGCAGTACTTC
>few|11|.|TRBJ2-1|TRBV7-9
CASGNGNEQFF
TGTGCCAGCGGGAATGGCAATGAGCAGTTCTTC
>.|15|.|TRBJ2-1|TRBV5-1
CASSLGDEKLHEQFF
TGCGCCAGCAGCTTGGGGGACGAAAAACTACATGAGCAGTTCTTC
>once|18|TRBD1|TRBJ2-1|TRBV7-9
CASSSLVLGQGTHNEQFF
TGTGCCAGCAGCTCCCTTGTTCTGGGACAGGGGACCCACAATGAGCAGTTCTTC
>.|16|.|TRBJ1-5|TRBV27
CASSLSAGESNQPQHF
TGTGCCAGCAGTTTATCGGCAGGGGAAAGCAATCAGCCCCAGCATTTT
>.|14|.|TRBJ2-7|TRBV15
CATSRGAGTVEQYF
TGTGCCACCAGCAGGGGAGCCGGGACGGTCGAGCAGTACTTC
>.|13|.|TRBJ1-1|TRBV6-5
CASNLGTHTEAFF
TGTGCCAGCAACTTGGGGACCCACACTGAAGCTTTCTTT
>.|15|TRBD2|TRBJ2-1|TRBV10-3
CAISSTSGGNNEQFF
TGTGCCATCAGTTCGACTAGCGGGGGTAACAATGAGCAGTTCTTC
>once|18|TRBD1|TRBJ1-5|TRBV7-9
CASSSAILDDRGPGSQHF
TGTGCCAGCAGCTCAGCCATCCTTGACGACAGGGGTCCGGGGTCCCAGCATTTT
>.|14|.|TRBJ2-7|TRBV7-9
CASSWGDGYYEQYF
TGTGCCAGCAGCTGGGGGGACGGCTACTACGAGCAGTACTTC
>.|12|.|TRBJ2-1|TRBV7-8
CASSLVGGEQFF
TGTGCCAGCAGCTTAGTGGGCGGTGAGCAGTTCTTC
>.|16|.|TRBJ2-3|TRBV7-9
CASSLAHSGSTDTQYF
TGTGCCAGCAGCTTAGCCCACAGCGGCAGCACAGATACGCAGTATTTT
>.|14|.|TRBJ2-7|TRBV6-1
CASRLRQPTYEQYF
TGTGCCAGCCGTTTGAGGCAGCCAACCTACGAGCAGTACTTC
>.|14|.|TRBJ2-5|TRBV27
CASSLFGGQETQYF
TGTGCCAGCAGTTTATTCGGAGGGCAAGAGACCCAGTACTTC
>.|16|.|TRBJ1-2|TRBV5-1
CASSKELGLLFHGYTF
TGCGCCAGCAGCAAGGAGTTAGGGTTACTTTTTCATGGCTACACCTTC
>.|15|.|TRBJ2-3|TRBV9
CASSGTVRATDTQYF
TGTGCCAGCAGCGGAACAGTTAGAGCAACAGATACGCAGTATTTT
>.|15|TRBD1|TRBJ2-3|TRBV4-3
CASSQVLAQGNTQYF
TGCGCCAGCAGCCAAGTACTCGCACAGGGGAATACGCAGTATTTT